The T cell receptor (beta chain) described here comes from a study of shared clonotypes between healthy human individuals. Trimming left V 3 bases short and J 0 bases short, with 9 bases between. Germline CDR1 and CDR2: SEHNR and FQNEAQ (reference sequence). The CDR3 is 15 amino acids. CD45RO-negative, CCR7-positively selected cells formed the naive CD8 fraction, excluding terminally differentiated effector memory CD45RA+ cells. In the sorted-subset replicate PCRs, approximately 200 ng DNA, 25,000 to 30,000 T cell genomes, was used. Some clones are missing from TCRdb's copy, which holds only in-frame ones; the method was immunoSEQ multiplex PCR. The repertoire holds about 2 million clones, with approximately 95% as singletons. This clone was seen a few times.

V gene TRBV7-9 combines with J gene TRBJ1-5; the D gene is possibly TRBD1 (6 bases). This TCR came from a man between 18 and 29 years old in good health. The sample consisted of naive CD8+ T cells sorted from blood. The CDR3 nucleotides are TGTGCCAGCAGCTTGCAGGGGAATAGCAATCAGCCCCAGCATTTT. This codes for CASSLQGNSNQPQHF.